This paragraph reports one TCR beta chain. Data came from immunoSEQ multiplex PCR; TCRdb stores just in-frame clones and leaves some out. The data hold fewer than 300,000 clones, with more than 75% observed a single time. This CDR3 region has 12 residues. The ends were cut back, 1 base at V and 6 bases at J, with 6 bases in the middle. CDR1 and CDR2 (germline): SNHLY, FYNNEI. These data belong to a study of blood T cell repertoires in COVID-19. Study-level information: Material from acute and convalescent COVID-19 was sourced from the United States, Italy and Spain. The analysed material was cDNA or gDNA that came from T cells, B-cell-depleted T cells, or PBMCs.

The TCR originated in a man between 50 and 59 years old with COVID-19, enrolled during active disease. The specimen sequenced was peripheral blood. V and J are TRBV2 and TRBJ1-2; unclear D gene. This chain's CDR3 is CASSEGGDGYTF. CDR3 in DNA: TGTGCCAGCAGTGAAGGAGGAGATGGCTACACCTTC.